Below are 26 T cell receptor beta chains sequenced from a single sample in a study of vaccination effects on CD4 cells after COVID-19. Expansion with viral peptide pools was applied to antigen-specific CD4+ T cells by the ViraFEST assay prior to sequencing. With 9 to 11 days of culture completed, CD4+ T cells were isolated. Absence of prior SARS-CoV-2 infection characterized the vaccine recipients, who showed negative nucleocapsid antibodies. These receptors are not linked to any known antigen. The protocol was immunoSEQ multiplex PCR, while the TCRdb copy is restricted to in-frame clones and leaves out a portion. The data show about 24,000 clones, about two thirds seen once. Sequencing was performed on CD4+ T cells from PBMCs cultured with SARS-CoV-2 spike peptides, taken before COVID-19 vaccination. The origin of the receptors is a human donor who received a COVID-19 vaccine.

This clone was picked up a small number of times. This rearrangement joins TRBV2 to TRBJ2-4; 7 positions match TRBD1. The CDR3 is 18 amino acids. Germline V CDR1 and CDR2: SNHLY, FYNNEI. J gave up 0 bases and V 3 bases, and 11 bases lay outside the gene matches. Here the CDR3 DNA reads TGTGCCAGCAGTGACCCCTTAACAGGGGCTCTAGCCAAAAACATTCAGTACTTC. Translation: CASSDPLTGALAKNIQYF.

This rearrangement joins TRBV25-1 to TRBJ1-2; D is unresolved. This CDR3 comprises 14 residues. Germline CDR1 and CDR2: MGHDK and SYGVNS. V lost 0 bases and J lost 8, with 13 bases in between. CDR3 in amino acids: CASSEYTVGSGYTF. In nucleotides, the CDR3 is TGTGCCAGCAGTGAATATACCGTCGGGAGCGGCTACACCTTC.

The CDR3 nucleotides read TGTGCCAGCGGACTTTACCTGGGGGAGACCCAGTACTTC. Protein: CASGLYLGETQYF. The chain links TRBV12-3 or TRBV12-4 to TRBJ2-5; TRBD2 might be the D (5 bases). The CDR3 extends over 13 amino acids. V was shortened by 8 bases and J by 5 bases, with 15 bases between the two germline ends.

The chain joins TRBV4-1 to TRBJ2-7, with 9 nucleotides matching TRBD1. Unmatched junction bases numbered 9, after V lost 4 bases and J lost 5 bases. The CDR3 spans 15 residues. Germline V gene sequence: CDR1 MGHRA, CDR2 YSYEKL. CDR3 sequence reads: CASSPWTGVSNEQYF. The CDR3 DNA sequence: TGCGCCAGCAGCCCCTGGACAGGGGTTAGCAACGAGCAGTACTTC.

The CDR3: CASSLSSGRAADTQYF. As DNA, the CDR3 is TGTGCCAGCAGCTTATCTAGCGGGAGGGCCGCAGATACGCAGTATTTT. The V and J genes are TRBV11-2 and TRBJ2-3; 12 bases agree with TRBD2. This CDR3 is 16 amino acids long. The germline gives CDR1 SGHAT, CDR2 FQNNGV. Trimming took 2 bases from V and 4 from J; bases not matched to a gene: 4.

The chain recombines TRBV4-2 with TRBJ2-3; no reliable D call. The CDR3 has 14 residues. V was cut by 0 bases and J by 6 bases, with 10 bases left in between. Germline CDR1 LGHNA, CDR2 YNFKEQ. CDR3 in DNA: TGTGCCAGCAGCCAAGATTCGACGCGGGATACGCAGTATTTT. Residues: CASSQDSTRDTQYF.

The chain combines TRBV4-2 with TRBJ1-1; possible D gene TRBD1, 6 bases. The V end was cut by 5 bases, the J end by 1 base, with 20 bases between. The CDR3 is made up of 17 amino acids. Germline-derived CDR1 and CDR2 are LGHNA and YNFKEQ. The CDR3 region has the DNA TGTGCCAGCAGCACAAGCGAGGCAGGGGTAGGGAACACTGAAGCTTTCTTT. This codes for CASSTSEAGVGNTEAFF.

This chain links TRBV7-9 with TRBJ2-1, with D maybe TRBD1 (6 bases). The germline V gene has CDR1 SEHNR and CDR2 FQNEAQ (reference sequence). The CDR3 has 16 amino acids. Between the trimmed V and J ends, which lost 5 bases and 4 bases, there was a span of 18 bases. The CDR3 sequence is CASSPQTGSRYNEQFF. The CDR3 region has the DNA TGTGCCAGCAGCCCTCAAACAGGGTCACGGTACAATGAGCAGTTCTTC.

The chain links TRBV20-1 to TRBJ2-4; 7 bases map to TRBD1. This CDR3 is 16 amino acids long. The germline V gene encodes CDR1 DFQATT and CDR2 SNEGSKA (reference sequence). After removal of 3 bases from V and 0 bases from J, the junction contained 8 bases not matched to a gene. The CDR3, as DNA: TGCAGTGCTAGTCGTAAGGGGGCATCAGCCAAAAACATTCAGTACTTC. This sequence encodes CSASRKGASAKNIQYF.

The CDR3 region has the DNA TGTGCCAGCAGTGGGGACAGAGAGAATAATGAAAAACTGTTTTTT. Its protein product is CASSGDRENNEKLFF. The chain combines TRBV6-6 with TRBJ1-4; 7 bases are shared with TRBD1. V lost 5 bases and J lost 4; bases outside the gene matches: 7. CDR1 is MNHNY, CDR2 SVGAGI, per germline (reference sequence). This CDR3 comprises 15 residues.

The chain couples TRBV6-5 to TRBJ2-3, with 9 positions matching TRBD1. CDR1 and CDR2 from the germline V gene are MNHEY and SVGAGI. Trimming at V came to 4 bases and at J to 0 bases, leaving 2 bases not matched to a gene. CDR3 length: 15 residues. CDR3 amino acids: CASSWDRASTDTQYF. CDR3 sequence (DNA): TGTGCCAGCAGTTGGGACAGGGCTAGCACAGATACGCAGTATTTT.

The chain has TRBV29-1 and TRBJ1-1, with no clear D. The germline V gene encodes CDR1 SQVTM and CDR2 ANQGSEA. Trimming pared 0 bases from V and 4 bases from J, leaving 12 bases between. The length of the CDR3 is 14 residues. CDR3 bases: TGCAGCGTTGAAGAGCCGGGGTCTTTCACTGAAGCTTTCTTT. As protein: CSVEEPGSFTEAFF.

CDR3 loop: CASSPLGTVTGNTIYF. CDR3 nucleotide sequence: TGTGCCAGCAGCCCCCTCGGGACGGTGACTGGAAACACCATATATTTT. The chain carries TRBV9 and TRBJ1-3; possibly TRBD1 for D (5 bases). The germline V gene encodes CDR1 SGDLS and CDR2 YYNGEE. The CDR3 covers 16 residues. Trimming shortened V by 4 bases and J by 2 bases, and 16 bases separated the two germline ends.

The chain uses TRBV3-1 (or the pseudogene TRBV3-2) and TRBJ1-2; 8 positions agree with TRBD1. In germline, CDR1 is LGHDT, CDR2 YNNKEL (reference sequence). Trimming cost V 0 bases and J 4 bases; bases outside gene matches: 7. There are 16 residues in the CDR3. This chain's CDR3 is CASSQDSAGGGYGYTF. CDR3 DNA: TGTGCCAGCAGCCAAGATTCCGCAGGGGGCGGCTATGGCTACACCTTC.

This chain connects TRBV7-8 to TRBJ2-3; 10 bases line up with TRBD2. V dropped 5 bases and J dropped 5; count of bases not matched to a gene: 7. Germline CDR1 SGHVS, CDR2 FQNEAQ. This CDR3 region has 15 residues. The CDR3 coding sequence is TGTGCCAGCAGCGATGCACTAGCGGGGAAAGATACGCAGTATTTT. Protein sequence: CASSDALAGKDTQYF.

The chain recombines TRBV3-1 (or the pseudogene TRBV3-2) with TRBJ1-6; D is undetermined. Trimming took 4 bases from V and 7 from J, leaving 11 bases between them. The CDR3 is 14 amino acids. Germline CDR1 is LGHDT and CDR2 is YNNKEL (reference sequence). The CDR3 bases are TGTGCCAGCAGCCGGAACTCTAACAATTCACCCCTCCACTTT. It codes for CASSRNSNNSPLHF.

The chain has TRBV5-1 and TRBJ2-3; D is ambiguous. The CDR3 has 15 residues. Germline loops: CDR1 SGHRS, CDR2 YFSETQ. Trimming pared 2 bases from V and 0 bases from J, leaving 10 bases between. The CDR3 region has the DNA TGCGCCAGCAGCTTATCGGGCTATAGCACAGATACGCAGTATTTT. Residues: CASSLSGYSTDTQYF.

The J gene is TRBJ2-7, the V gene TRBV5-6; D is ambiguous. This CDR3 contains 14 residues. Germline V gene lookup returns CDR1 SGHDT and CDR2 YYEEEE. V shed 2 bases and J shed 3 bases, with 12 bases lying between them. The CDR3 protein is CASSFWQAIYEQYF. CDR3 nucleotides: TGTGCCAGCAGCTTCTGGCAGGCGATCTACGAGCAGTACTTC. Based on the CDR3 plus reference TRBV5-6 and TRBJ2-7, the full variable domain is DAGVTQSPTHLIKTRGQQVTLRCSPKSGHDTVSWYQQALGQGPQFIFQYYEEEERQRGNFPDRFSGHQFPNYSSELNVNALLLGDSALYLCASSFWQAIYEQYFGPGTRLTVT.

CDR3 bases: TGTGCCAGCAGCTTTCGACTAGCGGGGGCCGGAGCTGCAGATACGCAGTATTTT. Translating it yields CASSFRLAGAGAADTQYF. The V and J genes are TRBV5-6 and TRBJ2-3; 12 bases are a match to TRBD2. The CDR3 length is 18 residues. Germline CDR1 SGHDT, CDR2 YYEEEE. The J segment lost 4 bases and the V segment lost 2 bases, leaving 11 bases of the junction unmatched.

The chain carries TRBV29-1 and TRBJ1-4, with TRBD1 as a possible D gene (6 bases). Trimming took 6 bases from V and 1 from J, leaving 18 bases between them. The germline V gene has CDR1 SQVTM and CDR2 ANQGSEA. This CDR3 contains 16 residues. The CDR3 sequence: CSVKAGGAVTNEKLFF. In DNA form, the CDR3 reads TGCAGCGTCAAGGCCGGGGGCGCGGTAACTAATGAAAAACTGTTTTTT.

This chain joins TRBV19 and TRBJ2-5; TRBD1 aligns across 8 bases. The CDR3 consists of 15 residues. Germline V gene sequence: CDR1 LNHDA, CDR2 SQIVND (reference sequence). The trim removed 2 bases at V and 4 bases at J, leaving 6 bases unmatched. Here the CDR3 DNA reads TGTGCCAGTAGTATAAGGGGACAGGACGGAGAGACCCAGTACTTC. Protein product: CASSIRGQDGETQYF.

The chain recombines TRBV5-4 with TRBJ1-2; D unclear. The germline V gene has CDR1 SGHNT and CDR2 YYREEE (reference sequence). The CDR3 has 13 residues. V lost 5 bases and J lost 4, with 12 bases in between. The CDR3 nucleotides are TGTGCCAGCAGTACGGACGGGTCCTATGGCTACACCTTC. It yields the protein CASSTDGSYGYTF.

The CDR3 is CASSLAGFTDTQYF. As DNA, the CDR3 is TGCGCCAGCAGCTTGGCGGGCTTCACAGATACGCAGTATTTT. V and J are TRBV5-1 and TRBJ2-3, with D uncertain. V lost 0 bases and J lost 2, with 7 bases in between. This CDR3 region has 14 residues. Germline values: CDR1 SGHRS, CDR2 YFSETQ.

This chain joins TRBV12-3 or TRBV12-4 and TRBJ1-4; D gene ambiguous. Deletions cut 3 bases from V and 5 bases from J, with 7 bases between. The CDR3 is 13 residues long. The CDR3 DNA reads as TGTGCCAGCAGTTTCGGACGAAATGAAAAACTGTTTTTT. Amino acid sequence: CASSFGRNEKLFF.

The rearrangement joins TRBV20-1 to TRBJ2-3; D not resolved. V shed 2 bases and J shed 6 bases, with 6 bases lying between them. CDR1 and CDR2 (germline): DFQATT, SNEGSKA (reference sequence). The CDR3 spans 11 residues. The CDR3: CSARLGDTQYF. The CDR3 nucleotides read TGCAGTGCTAGATTGGGTGATACGCAGTATTTT.

The chain has TRBV2 and TRBJ1-1, with 7 bases matching TRBD1. The CDR3 has 14 amino acids. The V gene end was trimmed by 10 bases and the J gene end by 0 bases; junction bases not matched to a gene: 8. The germline gives CDR1 SNHLY, CDR2 FYNNEI. As DNA, the CDR3 is TGTGCCACCGGACAGGAAGTTATGAACACTGAAGCTTTCTTT. Amino acid sequence: CATGQEVMNTEAFF.